This TCR beta chain was retrieved from a study of pediatric ulcerative colitis. During colonoscopy, one to two rectal pinch biopsies were collected. The data were produced by immunoSEQ multiplex PCR, yet TCRdb's version contains in-frame clones alone and is incomplete. The data contain over 30,000 clones, approximately 78% of them singletons. CDR3 length: 15 residues. The V and J ends lost 3 bases and 0 bases respectively, with 10 bases between them. Germline V CDR1 and CDR2: SGHKS, YYEKEE (reference sequence). The rearrangement joins TRBV5-5 to TRBJ1-3; D remains unclear. Sequencing was performed on gut tissue. The receptor's source is a boy between 5 and 17 years old with mild ulcerative colitis. CDR3 coding DNA: TGTGCCAGCAGCTCCTCAGTGAGCTCTGGAAACACCATATATTTT. Amino acids: CASSSSVSSGNTIYF.